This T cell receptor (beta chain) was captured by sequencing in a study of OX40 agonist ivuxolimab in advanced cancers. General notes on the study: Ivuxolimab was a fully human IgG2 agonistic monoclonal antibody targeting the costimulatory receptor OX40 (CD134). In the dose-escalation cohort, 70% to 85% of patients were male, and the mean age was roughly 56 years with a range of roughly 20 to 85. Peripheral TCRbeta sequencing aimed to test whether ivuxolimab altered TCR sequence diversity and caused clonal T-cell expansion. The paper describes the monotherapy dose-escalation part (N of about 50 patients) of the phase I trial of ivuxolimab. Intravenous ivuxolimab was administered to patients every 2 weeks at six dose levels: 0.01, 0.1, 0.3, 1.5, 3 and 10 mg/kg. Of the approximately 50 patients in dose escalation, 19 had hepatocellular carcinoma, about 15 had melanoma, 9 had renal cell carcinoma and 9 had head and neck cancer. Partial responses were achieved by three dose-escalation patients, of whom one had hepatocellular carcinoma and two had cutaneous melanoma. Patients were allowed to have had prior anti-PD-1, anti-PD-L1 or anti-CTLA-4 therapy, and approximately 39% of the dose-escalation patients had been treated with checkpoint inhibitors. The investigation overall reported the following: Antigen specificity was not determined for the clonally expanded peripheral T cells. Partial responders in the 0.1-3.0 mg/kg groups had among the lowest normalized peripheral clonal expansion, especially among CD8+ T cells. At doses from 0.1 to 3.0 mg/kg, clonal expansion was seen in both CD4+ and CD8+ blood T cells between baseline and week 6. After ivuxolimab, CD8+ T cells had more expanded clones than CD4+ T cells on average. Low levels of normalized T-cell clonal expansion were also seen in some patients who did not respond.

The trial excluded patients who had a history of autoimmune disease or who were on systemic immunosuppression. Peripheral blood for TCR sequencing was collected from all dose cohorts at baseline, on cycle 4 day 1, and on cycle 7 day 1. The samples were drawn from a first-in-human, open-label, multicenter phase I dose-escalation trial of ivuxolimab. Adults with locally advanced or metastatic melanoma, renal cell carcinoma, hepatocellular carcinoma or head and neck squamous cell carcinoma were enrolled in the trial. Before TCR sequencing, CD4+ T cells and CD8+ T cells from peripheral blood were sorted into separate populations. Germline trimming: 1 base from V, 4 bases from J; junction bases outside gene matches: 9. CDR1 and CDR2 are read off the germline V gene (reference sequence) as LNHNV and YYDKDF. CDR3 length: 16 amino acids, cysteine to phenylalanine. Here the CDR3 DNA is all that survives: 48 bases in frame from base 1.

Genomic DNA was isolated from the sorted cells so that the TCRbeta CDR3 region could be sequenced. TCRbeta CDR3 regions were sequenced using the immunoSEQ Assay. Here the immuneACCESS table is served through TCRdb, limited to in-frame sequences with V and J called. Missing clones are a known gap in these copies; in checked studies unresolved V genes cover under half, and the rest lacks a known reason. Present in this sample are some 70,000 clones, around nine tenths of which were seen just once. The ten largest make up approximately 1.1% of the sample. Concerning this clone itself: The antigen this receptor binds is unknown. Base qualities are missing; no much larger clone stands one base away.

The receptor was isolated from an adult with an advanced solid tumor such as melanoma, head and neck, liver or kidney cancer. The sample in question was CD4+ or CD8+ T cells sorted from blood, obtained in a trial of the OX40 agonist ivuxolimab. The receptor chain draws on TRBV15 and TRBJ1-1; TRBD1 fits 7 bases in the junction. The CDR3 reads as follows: CATSRGAGGGGTEAFF. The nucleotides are TGTGCCACCAGCAGAGGGGCAGGGGGAGGTGGCACTGAAGCTTTCTTT.